This T cell receptor (beta chain) was sequenced for a study of T cell responses to AZD1222 COVID-19 vaccine. The study's findings and limits: A rise in Spike-specific TCR breadth and depth followed two AZD1222 doses. At study baseline, merely six AZD1222 recipients were seropositive. In a largely white British group with more females than males, clonal diversity was possibly underestimated.

Germline V gene lookup returns CDR1 SGDLS and CDR2 YYNGEE. The CDR3 spans 14 residues. V was pared by 4 bases and J by 4 bases, with 15 bases between. Data came from immunoSEQ multiplex PCR; TCRdb stores just in-frame clones and leaves some out. This sample has about 130,000 clones, with over 75% found just once. Concerning this clone itself: The antigen is unknown.

The input for sequencing was peripheral blood, taken on day 0 of AZD1222 vaccination. This chain joins TRBV9 and TRBJ2-7, with a tentative D call TRBD1 (5 bases). The sequence came from an adult in good health. The CDR3 reads CASSPISGAYEQYF. The CDR3 DNA is TGTGCCAGCAGCCCAATTTCTGGGGCTTACGAGCAGTACTTC.